The entry below gives a single T cell receptor beta chain sequence along with its context. These data originate in a study of blood T cell repertoires in COVID-19. Overall study context: Donors in the United States, Italy and Spain gave samples during acute or convalescent COVID-19. Sources were T cells, B-cell-depleted T cells, or PBMCs; the material itself was cDNA or gDNA.

Per the original methods: Estimated nucleated cell counts came from reference gene primer amplification. TCRdb's copy holds only in-frame clones and misses some; the assay was immunoSEQ multiplex PCR. That table gives V, J and clone size, and the DNA gave D and trimming. The sample comprises about 66,000 clones, about 80% of which are singletons, and under 7% rests with the top ten. This CDR3 has 14 amino acids. Germline loops: CDR1 SNHLY, CDR2 FYNNEI. After removal of 1 base from V and 8 bases from J, the junction contained 4 bases not matched to a gene. Input material: peripheral blood. The chain couples TRBV2 to TRBJ1-5, with 8 bases aligning to TRBD1. The receptor was derived from a man aged 55-75 years with acute or convalescent COVID-19. The CDR3 DNA follows: TGTGCCAGCAGTGAAGGTCCGGACAGGGAGCCCCAGCATTTT. Its translation: CASSEGPDREPQHF.